Below, 28 T cell receptor beta chains from the same sample are listed, as sequenced in a study of T cells after yellow fever vaccination (dated by TCRdb to the late 2010s). The sample's treatment or condition label is to be understood as: live attenuated yellow fever vaccine strain. Library preparation employed 5' RACE. Sequencing took place on an Illumina HiSeq 2500. TCRdb reran the public reads through fastp at Q25 and MiXCR, keeping productive beta chains. Records with the same CDR3 protein are collapsed into one entry carrying the most frequent genes and DNA. This sample comprises about 510,000 distinct CDR3 sequences, 21% of them detected only once. The top ten constitute about 16% of the sample. The starting material was PBMCs, obtained roughly 23 days after the first yellow fever vaccination. The receptors derive from a man aged 18 to 29 who received the YFV17D yellow fever vaccine.

This clonotype was counted only a few times. The chain has TRBV7-7 and TRBJ2-7; TRBD1 agrees at 7 bases. Trimming at V came to 4 bases and at J to 5 bases, leaving 8 bases not matched to a gene. Germline V gives CDR1 SSHAT, CDR2 FNYEAQ (reference sequence). This CDR3 has 14 residues. The CDR3 DNA is TGTGCCAGCAGCTCATACGAGGGGGCGGACGAGCAGTACTTC. It is translated as CASSSYEGADEQYF.

The chain is built from TRBV6-1 and TRBJ1-4; a possible D gene is TRBD1 (5 bases). The germline gives CDR1 MNHNS, CDR2 SASEGT. The V end lost 6 bases, the J end lost 6 bases, and 14 bases lay between the germline ends. This CDR3 region has 14 residues. CDR3 residues: CASRAMGHDEKLFF. CDR3 sequence (DNA): TGTGCCAGCAGGGCGATGGGGCACGATGAAAAACTGTTTTTT.

The chain links TRBV5-4 to TRBJ1-6, with D maybe TRBD1 (5 bases). Per the germline V gene, CDR1 is SGHNT and CDR2 is YYREEE (reference sequence). CDR3 size: 14 residues. Trimming cost V 2 bases and J 4 bases, with 7 bases left between them. CDR3 sequence: CASSFEGYNSPLHF. CDR3 in DNA: TGTGCCAGCAGCTTTGAGGGGTATAATTCACCCCTCCACTTT.

The chain links TRBV2 to TRBJ2-5; 8 bases map to TRBD2. The CDR3 contains 16 residues. CDR1 is SNHLY, CDR2 FYNNEI, per germline. The V and J ends lost 3 bases and 2 bases, in that order; junction bases with no gene match: 8. DNA of the CDR3: TGTGCCAGCAGTGAGCCTAGCGGGCAACAACAAGAGACCCAGTACTTC. As protein: CASSEPSGQQQETQYF. Together with reference TRBV2 and TRBJ2-5, the CDR3 gives the full variable domain: EPEVTQTPSHQVTQMGQEVILRCVPISNHLYFYWYRQILGQKVEFLVSFYNNEISEKSEIFDDQFSVERPDGSNFTLKIRSTKLEDSAMYFCASSEPSGQQQETQYFGPGTRLLVL.

The chain is built from TRBV24-1 and TRBJ2-7, with a weak D call TRBD1 (7 bases). The V end was cut by 7 bases, the J end by 3 bases, with 15 bases between. CDR1 KGHDR and CDR2 SFDVKD come from the germline V gene. The CDR3 is made up of 14 amino acids. CDR3 region: CATRSRGDLYEQYV. DNA of the CDR3: TGTGCCACCAGGTCCAGGGGGGATCTCTACGAGCAGTACGTC.

The chain is built from TRBV4-1 and TRBJ2-3; D is perhaps TRBD2 (6 bases). V lost 1 base and J 4 bases, leaving 12 bases between the germline ends. The CDR3 covers 15 residues. Germline CDR1 is MGHRA and CDR2 is YSYEKL. Here the CDR3 reads CASSQAGGAPDTQYF. The CDR3 DNA is TGCGCCAGCAGCCAAGCAGGAGGGGCACCAGATACGCAGTATTTT.

The chain has TRBV20-1 and TRBJ1-1, with unresolved D. This CDR3 is 13 amino acids long. Germline CDR1 is DFQATT and CDR2 is SNEGSKA (reference sequence). The V end lost 3 bases, the J end lost 0 bases, and 8 bases lay between the germline ends. CDR3 in amino acids: CSARAVMNTEAFF. The CDR3 coding sequence is TGCAGTGCTAGGGCAGTAATGAACACTGAAGCTTTCTTT.

The chain combines TRBV20-1 with TRBJ2-4; no clear D. V lost 6 bases and J lost 2, with 17 bases in between. CDR1 is DFQATT and CDR2 is SNEGSKA in the germline V gene (reference sequence). The CDR3 extends over 15 amino acids. The CDR3 spells CSASSGARPKNIQYF. DNA for the CDR3: TGCAGTGCCAGTTCAGGCGCGAGGCCCAAAAACATTCAGTACTTC.

V is TRBV6-5 and J is TRBJ2-3; weak D call: TRBD2 (5 bases). CDR3 length equals 12 residues. In germline, CDR1 is MNHEY, CDR2 SVGAGI. Trimming took 8 bases from V and 8 from J, leaving 14 bases between them. CDR3 bases: TGTGCCAGCTGGGCGGGTGAGGGTACGCAGTATTTT. Amino acid sequence: CASWAGEGTQYF.

The rearrangement links TRBV9 to TRBJ2-1; D remains unclear. Trimming removed 10 bases from V and 8 bases from J, with 16 bases in between. The germline CDR1 and CDR2 sequences are SGDLS and YYNGEE. The CDR3 covers 12 residues. CDR3 amino acids: CAPQRFEDEQFF. DNA of the CDR3: TGTGCCCCCCAGCGATTCGAGGATGAGCAGTTCTTC.

This clonotype has a handful of counts. The chain carries TRBV7-2 and TRBJ1-5; no clear D. The germline gives CDR1 SGHTA, CDR2 FQGNSA. The CDR3 has 13 residues. V lost 5 bases and J 5 bases, leaving 10 bases between the germline ends. This chain's CDR3 is CASSPLGYQPQHF. The CDR3, as DNA: TGTGCCAGCAGCCCCCTCGGGTATCAGCCCCAGCATTTT.

The table lists this clonotype with a few counts. CDR3 DNA sequence: TGCGCCAGCAGCTCCGGCCATGAGCAGTTCTTC. Encoded protein: CASSSGHEQFF. The J gene is TRBJ2-1, the V gene TRBV5-1, with D unclear. The CDR3 has 11 residues. V lost 3 bases and J lost 8, with 6 bases in between. Germline V gives CDR1 SGHRS, CDR2 YFSETQ.

This clonotype was detected many times. The chain carries TRBV5-1 and TRBJ2-5, with a tentative D call TRBD1 (6 bases). This CDR3 is built from 16 residues. V lost 0 bases, J lost 3 bases, and 15 bases lay in between. Looked up from germline, CDR1 is SGHRS and CDR2 is YFSETQ. CDR3 in DNA: TGCGCCAGCAGCTTGGAGGCAGGGGCACCCGAAGAGACCCAGTACTTC. Translating gives CASSLEAGAPEETQYF. Drawing the rest from reference TRBV5-1 and TRBJ2-5, the complete variable domain is KAGVTQTPRYLIKTRGQQVTLSCSPISGHRSVSWYQQTPGQGLQFLFEYFSETQRNKGNFPGRFSGRQFSNSRSEMNVSTLELGDSALYLCASSLEAGAPEETQYFGPGTRLLVL.

The table lists this clonotype with a count of one. This chain links TRBV5-1 with TRBJ1-6; D uncertain. V gave up 1 base and J gave up 7 bases, with 12 bases separating them. Germline V gene data show CDR1 as SGHRS and CDR2 as YFSETQ. The CDR3 totals 15 residues. As DNA, the CDR3 is TGCGCCAGCAGCTTGTCCCCGTATAAAAATTCACCCCTCCACTTT. Translation gives CASSLSPYKNSPLHF.

In this sample, this clonotype turned up a few times. V gene TRBV7-3 combines with J gene TRBJ2-2, with 10 positions matching TRBD2. Per germline, CDR1 SGHTA and CDR2 FQGTGA. There are 16 residues in the CDR3. J gave up 0 bases and V 5 bases, and 3 bases lay outside the gene matches. The CDR3 sequence is CASSRSGGPNTGELFF. As DNA, the CDR3 is TGTGCCAGCAGCCGTAGCGGGGGGCCGAACACCGGGGAGCTGTTTTTT.

This clonotype was picked up a small number of times. The chain couples TRBV4-3 to TRBJ2-3, with D unclear. V shed 1 base and J shed 3 bases, with 5 bases lying between them. There are 13 residues in the CDR3. The germline CDR1 and CDR2 sequences are LGHNA and YSLEER. The CDR3 is CASSQVGTDTQYF. The CDR3 nucleotides are TGCGCCAGCAGCCAAGTAGGGACAGATACGCAGTATTTT.

A few counts support this clonotype. The chain has TRBV3-1 and TRBJ1-4; 7 nucleotides match TRBD1. V gave up 3 bases and J gave up 8 bases; unmatched junction bases: 6. Germline assignment: CDR1 LGHDT and CDR2 YNNKEL (reference sequence). The length of the CDR3 is 14 residues. In nucleotides, the CDR3 is TGTGCCAGCAGCCATCGCAGGGGGGAGGAAAAACTGTTTTTT. This encodes CASSHRRGEEKLFF.

The chain couples TRBV20-1 to TRBJ2-3; no definite D call. The CDR3 length is 12 residues. Germline lookup yields CDR1 DFQATT and CDR2 SNEGSKA (reference sequence). Trimming removed 2 bases at V and 6 bases at J, with 9 bases between. CDR3 residues: CSARSLADTQYF. CDR3 in DNA: TGCAGTGCTAGATCCCTGGCGGATACGCAGTATTTT.

This rearrangement joins TRBV5-1 to TRBJ2-7, with D tentatively TRBD1 or TRBD2 (6 bases each). This CDR3 comprises 15 residues. CDR1 is SGHRS, CDR2 YFSETQ, per germline. V lost 0 bases and J 3 bases, leaving 13 bases between the germline ends. The CDR3 coding sequence is TGCGCCAGCAGCTTGGACGGGGGCTCCAGCTACGAGCAGTACGTC. This gives the protein CASSLDGGSSYEQYV.

There are a few counts of this clonotype. The J gene is TRBJ2-5, the V gene TRBV5-4; TRBD2 agrees at 10 bases. The CDR3 runs to 14 residues. The trim removed 5 bases at V and 6 bases at J, leaving 7 bases unmatched. The germline CDR1 and CDR2 sequences are SGHNT and YYREEE (reference sequence). DNA for the CDR3: TGTGCCAGCAGTCAGCGGGGGGGAGTTCAGACCCAGTACTTC. This encodes CASSQRGGVQTQYF.

The chain is built from TRBV5-1 and TRBJ2-7; 11 nucleotides match TRBD1. Trimming took 0 bases from V and 3 from J; bases not matched to a gene: 5. This CDR3 spans 16 amino acids. Germline CDR1 SGHRS, CDR2 YFSETQ. The CDR3 loop is CASSLAPGTGGYEQYV. DNA of the CDR3: TGCGCCAGCAGCTTGGCACCCGGGACAGGGGGCTACGAGCAGTACGTC.

The chain couples TRBV6-1 to TRBJ2-7; D possibly uses TRBD1 or TRBD2 (7 bases each). Trimming cost V 6 bases and J 3 bases, with 18 bases left between them. CDR1 is MNHNS, CDR2 SASEGT, per germline. The CDR3 extends over 15 amino acids. Here the CDR3 DNA reads TGTGCCAGCAGCCCTCGACAGGGAGGGTTCTACGAGCAGTACGTC. As protein: CASSPRQGGFYEQYV.

This clonotype appeared a few times. The chain uses TRBV11-2 and TRBJ2-2; tentative D call: TRBD1 (5 bases). Germline values: CDR1 SGHAT, CDR2 FQNNGV. The V gene lost 5 bases and the J gene lost 0 bases, with 16 bases spanning the gap. This CDR3 is built from 17 residues. The CDR3 bases are TGTGCCAGCAGCCGACGTTCGGACACCACGAACACCGGGGAGCTGTTTTTT. It translates to CASSRRSDTTNTGELFF.

This clonotype is a singleton in its sample. This chain links TRBV20-1 with TRBJ2-7, with D perhaps TRBD2 (6 bases). The CDR3 extends over 14 amino acids. The germline gives CDR1 DFQATT, CDR2 SNEGSKA (reference sequence). Trimming left V 6 bases short and J 5 bases short, with 20 bases between. The CDR3 DNA follows: TGCAGTGCCCGTGCCGGGGACTTTGACCACGAGCAGTACGTC. This gives the protein CSARAGDFDHEQYV.

The chain has TRBV7-9 and TRBJ1-1; 7 nucleotides align to TRBD1. Germline-derived CDR1 and CDR2 are SEHNR and FQNEAQ (reference sequence). There are 16 residues in the CDR3. With V trimmed by 6 bases and J by 5 bases, 15 bases remained unmatched. The CDR3 DNA reads TGTGCCAGCAGTCTGCTTTATCCCAGGGGGAGTACTGAAGCTTTCTTT. Its translation is CASSLLYPRGSTEAFF.

The chain combines TRBV4-1 with TRBJ2-1, with 10 bases that match TRBD2. Germline V CDR1 and CDR2: MGHRA, YSYEKL. The CDR3 sequence is 16 residues long. V dropped 1 base and J dropped 8; count of bases not matched to a gene: 8. Written as DNA, the CDR3 is TGCGCCAGCAGCCAAGGGAGCGGGGGGGCCTCGTATGAGCAGTTCTTC. It translates to CASSQGSGGASYEQFF.

This clonotype was seen a handful of times. The chain combines TRBV5-4 with TRBJ2-5; D is ambiguous. The ends were cut back, 7 bases at V and 2 bases at J, with 18 bases in the middle. CDR1 and CDR2 from the germline V gene are SGHNT and YYREEE (reference sequence). CDR3 size: 15 residues. CDR3 DNA sequence: TGTGCCAGCTCCTCGCAATTGGGCTCACAAGAGACCCAGTACTTC. Its translation is CASSSQLGSQETQYF.

The rearrangement uses TRBV6-6 and TRBJ2-7; D gene unclear. The V gene lost 2 bases and the J gene lost 1 base, with 6 bases spanning the gap. The CDR3 has 13 residues. Germline loops: CDR1 MNHNY, CDR2 SVGAGI (reference sequence). CDR3 bases: TGTGCCAGCAGTTACGGGATATCCTACGAGCAGTACGTC. Protein product: CASSYGISYEQYV.